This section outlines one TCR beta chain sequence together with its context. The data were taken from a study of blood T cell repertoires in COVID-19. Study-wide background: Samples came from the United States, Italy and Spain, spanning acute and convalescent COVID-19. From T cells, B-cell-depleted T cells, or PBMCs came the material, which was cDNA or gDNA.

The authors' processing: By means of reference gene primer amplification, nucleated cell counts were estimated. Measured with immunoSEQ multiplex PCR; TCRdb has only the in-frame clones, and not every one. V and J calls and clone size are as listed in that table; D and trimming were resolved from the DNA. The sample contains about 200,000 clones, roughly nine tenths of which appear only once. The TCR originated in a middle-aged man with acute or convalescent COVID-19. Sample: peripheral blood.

CDR3 amino acids: CASSSSRDDGSSYNSPLHF. Here the CDR3 DNA reads TGCGCCAGCAGCTCGTCTAGGGACGACGGGAGCTCCTATAATTCACCCCTCCACTTT. The chain carries TRBV5-1 and TRBJ1-6; possibly TRBD1 for D (5 bases). Trimming shortened V by 3 bases and J by 0 bases, and 19 bases separated the two germline ends. The CDR3 spans 19 residues. From germline, CDR1 is SGHRS and CDR2 YFSETQ.